This TCR beta chain is from a study of blood T cell repertoires in COVID-19. V lost 0 bases, J lost 5 bases, and 8 bases stayed unmatched. Germline loops: CDR1 SGHNT, CDR2 YYREEE (reference sequence). The CDR3 loop spans 16 amino acids. Per the original methods: Nucleated cell number was recorded as an estimate derived from reference gene primer amplification. Measured with immunoSEQ multiplex PCR; TCRdb has only the in-frame clones, and not every one. D and trimming come from the DNA, and the V and J calls and clone size come from that table. The sample includes about 120,000 clones, around 81% of them seen just once.

The clonotype comes from a woman aged 45-65 years with acute or convalescent COVID-19. Sequenced sample: peripheral blood. V and J are TRBV5-4 and TRBJ2-1, with TRBD2 matching 7 bases. The CDR3 DNA follows: TGTGCCAGCAGCTTGGGGGCTAGCGGAATGCACAATGAGCAGTTCTTC. It is translated as CASSLGASGMHNEQFF.